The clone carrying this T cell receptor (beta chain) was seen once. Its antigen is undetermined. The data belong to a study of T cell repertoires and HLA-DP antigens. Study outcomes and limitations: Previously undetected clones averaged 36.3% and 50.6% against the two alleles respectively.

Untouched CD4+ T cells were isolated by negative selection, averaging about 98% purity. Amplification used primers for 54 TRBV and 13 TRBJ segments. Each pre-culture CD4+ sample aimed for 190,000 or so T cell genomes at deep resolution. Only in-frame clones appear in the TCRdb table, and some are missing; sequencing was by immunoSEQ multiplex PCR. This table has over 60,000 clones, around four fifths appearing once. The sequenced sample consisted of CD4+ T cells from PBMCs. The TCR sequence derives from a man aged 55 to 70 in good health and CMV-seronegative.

This CDR3 is CAWGTGDREQFF. CDR3 coding DNA: TGTGCCTGGGGAACAGGGGATCGTGAGCAGTTCTTC. The V call is TRBV30, the J call TRBJ2-1, with 7 bases identical to TRBD1. CDR1 GTSNPN and CDR2 SVGIG come from the germline V gene (reference sequence). The CDR3 length is 12 residues. V was pared by 5 bases and J by 9 bases, with 7 bases of the junction left unmatched.